This T cell receptor beta chain originates from a study of cytomegalovirus exposure and HLA in healthy donors. Study-wide results and caveats: Association of a missense DCLRE1C variant with TCR beta V- and J-gene trimming was reported in a later analysis.

The PCR employed 60 Vbeta primers together with 13 Jbeta primers. Sequenced by immunoSEQ multiplex PCR; TCRdb stores in-frame clones only, minus some. The sample has tens of thousands of clones, around 75% seen once. Regarding this clone: Its target is not known.

This CDR3 has 15 residues. In germline, CDR1 is SGHRS, CDR2 YFSETQ. The germline V and J ends were trimmed by 3 bases and 3 bases, with 13 bases remaining between them. The TCR originated in a man aged 40-49 years in good health and CMV-seronegative. The V and J genes are TRBV5-1 and TRBJ2-1; possibly TRBD2 for D (5 bases). The sequenced material came from PBMCs. The CDR3 region has the DNA TGCGCCAGCAGCTCTCAGAGCGGATTCTACAATGAGCAGTTCTTC. It encodes CASSSQSGFYNEQFF. The full variable domain, its missing parts supplied by reference TRBV5-1 and TRBJ2-1, is KAGVTQTPRYLIKTRGQQVTLSCSPISGHRSVSWYQQTPGQGLQFLFEYFSETQRNKGNFPGRFSGRQFSNSRSEMNVSTLELGDSALYLCASSSQSGFYNEQFFGPGTRLTVL.